The source of this T cell receptor (beta chain) is a study of post-analysis software for immune sequencing data. Study findings and constraints: Relative to controls, patients with multiple sclerosis showed significantly lower normalized Chao1 diversity. The study found TRBV5-6, TRBV5-1 and TRBV20-1 among roughly 5 TRBV segments more frequent in patients than controls.

The library was made from cDNA and included unique molecular identifiers. When about 1 to 11 million T cells were used, they gave about 490,000 cDNA molecules. TCRdb independently ran MiXCR on the PCR reads; one entry per CDR3 protein. The table shows approximately 730,000 distinct CDR3 sequences, with under 60% occurring only once. The J segment lost 5 bases and the V segment lost 5 bases, leaving 18 bases of the junction unmatched. Germline CDR1 reads MNHEY; CDR2 reads SMNVEV (reference sequence). The length of the CDR3 is 17 residues. Remarks on this clonotype: Its antigen is unidentified.

The TCR was taken from a girl aged 5-17 years with multiple sclerosis. What was sequenced was blood. The chain joins TRBV27 to TRBJ2-7; 7 nucleotides align to TRBD2. CDR3 region: CASSPTPPGLLSNEQYF. Written as DNA, the CDR3 is TGTGCCAGCAGTCCAACACCCCCGGGACTACTCTCAAACGAGCAGTACTTC.